Given below is one TCR beta chain in context. The sample belongs to a study of blood T cell repertoires in COVID-19. Study-wide context: The samples span acute and convalescent COVID-19 from the United States, Italy and Spain. Nucleic acid was either cDNA or gDNA, and it came from T cells, B-cell-depleted T cells, or PBMCs.

This CDR3 spans 15 amino acids. The ends were cut back, 2 bases at V and 5 bases at J, with 12 bases in the middle. CDR1 and CDR2 (germline): KGHDR, SFDVKD. Under the authors' procedure: Estimated nucleated cell counts came from reference gene primer amplification. The repertoire was sequenced with immunoSEQ multiplex PCR; TCRdb's copy has only in-frame clones and lacks some. The V and J calls and clone size were taken over from that table, and D and trimming were inferred from the DNA. The sample lists 100,000 or so clones, roughly 90% occurring once. The receptor was derived from a man aged 50 or older with active COVID-19. Sequencing used peripheral blood. The chain employs TRBV24-1 and TRBJ2-1, with a tentative D call TRBD2 (5 bases). This CDR3 is CATSDSGIPNNEQFF. The DNA of the CDR3 is TGTGCCACCAGTGATTCGGGGATTCCGAACAATGAGCAGTTCTTC.